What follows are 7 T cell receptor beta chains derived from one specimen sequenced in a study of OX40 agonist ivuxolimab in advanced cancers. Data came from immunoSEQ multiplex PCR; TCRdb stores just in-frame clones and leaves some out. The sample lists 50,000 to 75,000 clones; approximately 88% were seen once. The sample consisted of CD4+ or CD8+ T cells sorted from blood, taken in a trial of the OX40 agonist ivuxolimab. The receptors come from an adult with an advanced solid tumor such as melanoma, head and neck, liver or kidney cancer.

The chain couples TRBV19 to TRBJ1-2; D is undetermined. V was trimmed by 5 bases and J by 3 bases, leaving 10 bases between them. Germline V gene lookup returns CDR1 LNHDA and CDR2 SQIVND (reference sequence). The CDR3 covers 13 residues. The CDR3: CASSFGDHYGYTF. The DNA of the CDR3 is TGTGCCAGTAGTTTCGGGGATCACTATGGCTACACCTTC.

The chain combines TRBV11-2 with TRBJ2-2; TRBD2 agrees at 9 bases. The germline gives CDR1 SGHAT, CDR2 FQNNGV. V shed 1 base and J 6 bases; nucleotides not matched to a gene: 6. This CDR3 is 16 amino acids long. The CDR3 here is CASSLVGSGSSGELFF. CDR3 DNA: TGTGCCAGCAGCTTAGTTGGTAGCGGGAGCTCCGGGGAGCTGTTTTTT.

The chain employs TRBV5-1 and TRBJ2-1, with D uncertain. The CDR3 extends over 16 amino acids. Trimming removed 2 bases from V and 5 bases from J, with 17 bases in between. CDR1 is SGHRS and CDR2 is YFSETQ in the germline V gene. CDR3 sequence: CASSLFSHLQNNEQFF. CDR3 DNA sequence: TGCGCCAGCAGCTTATTTAGCCACCTCCAAAACAATGAGCAGTTCTTC.

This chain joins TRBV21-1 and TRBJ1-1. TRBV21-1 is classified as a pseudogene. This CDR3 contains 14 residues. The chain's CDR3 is CASSTSRQNTEAFF. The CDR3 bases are TGTGCCAGCAGCACTTCTAGACAGAACACTGAAGCTTTCTTT.

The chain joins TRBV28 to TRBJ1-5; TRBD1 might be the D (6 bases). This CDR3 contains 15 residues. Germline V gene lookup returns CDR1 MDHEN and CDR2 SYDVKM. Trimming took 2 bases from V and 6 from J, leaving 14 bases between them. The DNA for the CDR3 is TGTGCCAGCAGTTTAGTGGCAGGGGATGTTCAGCCCCAGCATTTT. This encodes CASSLVAGDVQPQHF.

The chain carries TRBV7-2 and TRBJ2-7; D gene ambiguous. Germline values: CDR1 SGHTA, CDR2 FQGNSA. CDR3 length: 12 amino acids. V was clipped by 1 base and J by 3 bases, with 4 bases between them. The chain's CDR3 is CASSLDHYEQYF. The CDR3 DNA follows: TGTGCCAGCAGCTTAGATCACTACGAGCAGTACTTC.

The CDR3 is CASSYSGLGLEKLFF. CDR3 DNA: TGTGCCAGCAGTTACTCGGGGCTGGGACTTGAAAAACTGTTTTTT. The chain uses TRBV6-5 and TRBJ1-4; possible D gene TRBD1, 5 bases. The CDR3 is made up of 15 amino acids. Trimming removed 0 bases from V and 7 bases from J, with 12 bases in between. Germline V gene lookup returns CDR1 MNHEY and CDR2 SVGAGI.